These T cell receptor beta chains were read from a single sample in a study of blood T cell repertoires in COVID-19. The repertoire was sequenced with immunoSEQ multiplex PCR; TCRdb's copy has only in-frame clones and lacks some. Of around 160,000 clones in the sample, over 80% are singletons; the top ten hold 10% to 15%. The sequenced sample consisted of PBMCs or T cells enriched from blood (not recorded which). The receptors were sampled from a woman in her sixties or seventies who had recovered from COVID-19. Both conserved end residues are part of each CDR3. Fields, in order: clone size, D gene, J gene, V gene, CDR3 protein, CDR3 DNA. The D gene is left open where the match is weak. Size tells how often a clone was seen (once, few, many) or the class of an expanded clone, and some rows leave it out.

abundance: NA; d_gene: NA; j_gene: TRBJ1-1; v_gene: TRBV9; CDR3aa: CASSPSEARAFF; CDR3nt: TGTGCCAGCAGCCCTTCTGAGGCGCGAGCTTTCTTT
abundance: NA; d_gene: NA; j_gene: TRBJ1-1; v_gene: TRBV7-9; CDR3aa: CASSLGFGPGDTEAFF; CDR3nt: TGTGCCAGCAGCTTAGGGTTTGGACCCGGGGACACTGAAGCTTTCTTT
abundance: NA; d_gene: NA; j_gene: TRBJ1-1; v_gene: TRBV5-4; CDR3aa: CASSPIGRVAEAFF; CDR3nt: TGTGCCAGCAGCCCTATCGGCAGGGTGGCTGAAGCTTTCTTT
abundance: NA; d_gene: NA; j_gene: TRBJ1-5; v_gene: TRBV27; CDR3aa: CASSLSGLPGDNQPQHF; CDR3nt: TGTGCCAGCAGTTTATCGGGGCTCCCGGGGGACAATCAGCCCCAGCATTTT
abundance: once; d_gene: NA; j_gene: TRBJ2-2; v_gene: TRBV9; CDR3aa: CASSVATSYTGELFF; CDR3nt: TGTGCCAGCAGCGTCGCCACTAGCTACACCGGGGAGCTGTTTTTT
abundance: NA; d_gene: TRBD1; j_gene: TRBJ1-3; v_gene: TRBV28; CDR3aa: CASSFQGAPGNTIYF; CDR3nt: TGTGCCAGCAGTTTCCAGGGGGCCCCTGGAAACACCATATATTTT
abundance: NA; d_gene: NA; j_gene: TRBJ2-7; v_gene: TRBV9; CDR3aa: CASSVDHSSYEQYF; CDR3nt: TGTGCCAGCAGCGTAGATCACAGCTCCTACGAGCAGTACTTC
abundance: once; d_gene: NA; j_gene: TRBJ2-1; v_gene: TRBV4-2; CDR3aa: CASSVGGADNEQFF; CDR3nt: TGTGCCAGCAGCGTGGGCGGGGCGGACAATGAGCAGTTCTTC
abundance: NA; d_gene: NA; j_gene: TRBJ2-5; v_gene: TRBV7-6; CDR3aa: CASSPGGFGETQYF; CDR3nt: TGTGCCAGCAGCCCAGGGGGGTTTGGGGAGACCCAGTACTTC
abundance: NA; d_gene: NA; j_gene: TRBJ1-1; v_gene: TRBV18; CDR3aa: CASSPDTEAFF; CDR3nt: TGTGCCAGCTCACCCGACACTGAAGCTTTCTTT
abundance: NA; d_gene: TRBD2; j_gene: TRBJ2-7; v_gene: TRBV6-5; CDR3aa: CASSYPSGSSYEQYF; CDR3nt: TGTGCCAGCAGTTACCCTAGCGGGAGCTCCTACGAGCAGTACTTC
abundance: NA; d_gene: NA; j_gene: TRBJ2-2; v_gene: TRBV11-2; CDR3aa: CASSISFRGNTGELFF; CDR3nt: TGTGCCAGCAGCATCAGTTTTCGGGGGAACACCGGGGAGCTGTTTTTT
abundance: NA; d_gene: NA; j_gene: TRBJ1-3; v_gene: TRBV18; CDR3aa: CASSPTQGHTIYF; CDR3nt: TGTGCCAGCTCACCCACACAGGGCCACACCATATATTTT
abundance: NA; d_gene: NA; j_gene: TRBJ2-3; v_gene: TRBV20-1; CDR3aa: CSAGERVAATDTQYF; CDR3nt: TGCAGTGCTGGTGAGAGGGTAGCGGCCACAGATACGCAGTATTTT
abundance: once; d_gene: TRBD1; j_gene: TRBJ1-1; v_gene: TRBV5-1; CDR3aa: CASSLDRGPEAFF; CDR3nt: TGCGCCAGCAGCTTGGACAGGGGCCCTGAAGCTTTCTTT
abundance: NA; d_gene: NA; j_gene: TRBJ2-1; v_gene: TRBV5-5; CDR3aa: CASSLYFQGGNEQFF; CDR3nt: TGTGCCAGCAGCTTGTATTTCCAGGGGGGCAATGAGCAGTTCTTC